The subject of this entry is one TCR beta chain. Its specificity is unknown. These data originate in a study of graft-versus-host responses after intestinal transplantation. Study observations and caveats: Patients with graft-donor T cell macrochimerism had high graft-versus-host to host-versus-graft clonal ratios in allografts. GvH clones surfaced in recipient marrow, some emerging earlier in ileum or blood.

Assay used: immunoSEQ multiplex PCR; TCRdb lists only in-frame clones, some missing. The sample lists approximately 97,000 clones, 91% occurring once. After removal of 7 bases from V and 0 bases from J, the junction contained 8 bases not matched to a gene. CDR1 and CDR2 from the germline V gene are MNHNY and SVGAGI (reference sequence). The CDR3 loop spans 15 amino acids. This sample comprised unstimulated CD4+ T cells sorted from spleen or lymph node cells, obtained before transplant. The chain recombines TRBV6-6 with TRBJ1-1, with 7 bases that match TRBD1. This TCR was sampled from a human donor who was the organ donor for an intestinal transplant. DNA of the CDR3: TGTGCCAGCATTCCGGGACAGCGAATGAACACTGAAGCTTTCTTT. It yields the protein CASIPGQRMNTEAFF.